Below, one TCR beta chain is given with its context. As yet, its antigen is unknown. The junction does not match germline at one end; this may be a read error. The sample originates from a study of cytomegalovirus exposure and HLA in healthy donors. Broader study findings: Per published accounts, TCR beta sequences correctly predicted the HLA-A and HLA-B alleles of most subjects.

Germline V gene lookup returns CDR1 SGHRS and CDR2 YFSETQ. CDR3 length equals 14 residues. It was with 60 Vbeta and 13 Jbeta primers that the PCR ran. TCRdb's copy holds only in-frame clones and misses some; the assay was immunoSEQ multiplex PCR. Among about 96,000 clones listed, roughly 74% were seen once. This clonotype originated in a woman between 65 and 79 years old in good health and CMV-seropositive. This chain links TRBV5-1 with TRBJ2-7, with a weak D call TRBD1 (5 bases). The sequencing input was PBMCs. The CDR3 sequence: CASCFRQGDYEQYF. The CDR3 DNA follows: TGCGCCAGCTGCTTCCGTCAGGGCGACTACGAGCAGTACTTC.